The 4 T cell receptor beta chains reported below all come from one sample, sequenced in a study of PD-1 blockade in classical Hodgkin lymphoma. The time point denotes: cycle 4 day 1 (C4D1), after 5 to 7 weeks of nivolumab. All trial patients relapsed after autologous stem cell transplantation. Magnetic negative selection of thawed PBMCs was the method by which CD4+ T cells were purified. Profiling relied on immunoSEQ multiplex PCR, and the TCRdb table lists in-frame clones only, not all of them. The table has almost 20,000 clones, over 80% seen once; the top ten hold around 2.7%. The source material was CD4+ T cells from blood, sampled before the fourth cycle of nivolumab. The receptors stem from a human donor with classical Hodgkin lymphoma.

J is TRBJ2-7 and V is TRBV5-3, with a weak D call TRBD1 (7 bases). TRBV5-3 is identified as an open reading frame with a role that is uncertain. This CDR3 has 12 amino acids. With 8 bases removed from V and 11 bases from J, the gap between germline ends came to 20 bases. CDR3 in DNA: TGTGCCAGCGGAAACAGGGGAGGCAAGGAGTACTTC. Its translation: CASGNRGGKEYF.

The rearrangement uses TRBV18 and TRBJ1-3; 7 bases align to TRBD1. V shed 3 bases and J 0 bases; nucleotides not matched to a gene: 11. Germline V CDR1 and CDR2: KGHSH, LQKENI. The CDR3 has 18 residues. Written as DNA, the CDR3 is TGTGCCAGCTCACCCGTAAAAGGGACAGCGTTCTCTGGAAACACCATATATTTT. Protein: CASSPVKGTAFSGNTIYF.

The chain joins TRBV5-1 to TRBJ2-5; maybe TRBD2 (6 bases). CDR1 and CDR2 from the germline V gene are SGHRS and YFSETQ. This CDR3 has 17 amino acids. The V end was cut by 1 base, the J end by 4 bases, with 20 bases between. CDR3 sequence (DNA): TGCGCCAGCAGCTTGACGAAAATTCAAAGCGGGCCAGAGACCCAGTACTTC. It yields the protein CASSLTKIQSGPETQYF.

This chain links TRBV6-5 with TRBJ2-7; tentative D call: TRBD1 (6 bases). V lost 6 bases to trimming and J lost 3 bases, with 12 bases between them. Germline lookup yields CDR1 MNHEY and CDR2 SVGAGI. The length of the CDR3 is 13 residues. This chain's CDR3 is CASSVGQSYEQYF. CDR3 DNA sequence: TGTGCCAGCAGCGTCGGACAGAGCTACGAGCAGTACTTC.